The source of this TCR beta chain is a study of beta chain features in type 1 diabetes (dated by TCRdb to the late 2010s). With respect to the entire study: Mean age, gender distribution, total cell number and subset yield did not differ between patients and healthy donors. Across all samples, 90 million to 130 million sorted cells were examined, and cell number per subset correlated strongly with RNA yield. The study compared TCRB repertoires of sorted circulating CD4+ T cell subsets between recently diagnosed type 1 diabetes patients and matched healthy donors. Regulatory and stem cell-like memory subsets were obtained from only 8 patients and roughly 8 healthy donors, while naive and central memory subsets were obtained from all 30 or so donors. What the work shows at the level of the full study, not this receptor alone: Because cDNA rather than genomic DNA was sequenced, highly expressing activated cells could have been over-represented, although no difference in activation and CD3 levels was found between groups. Because the HLA sub-analyses included only small numbers of individuals, any influence of HLA type on TCRB rearrangement was left unresolved. Shorter templates might have been favored by PCR, but patient and control samples were amplified and corrected together, so both groups would have been affected equally by any skew. Naive, central memory and regulatory TCRB repertoires appeared to be more similar among patients than among healthy donors. Patients with type 1 diabetes made fewer insertions and deleted more nucleotides at VDJ recombination sites, implying thymic rearrangement abnormalities. In all four CD4+ subsets, TCRB CDR3 length was moderately but significantly shorter in type 1 diabetes patients.

This clone has more than one count but fewer than ten. Its antigen specificity is not known. Per-base qualities were not stored, and no clone one base away is much larger. Each donor gave one peripheral blood draw, averaging roughly 0.11 L, which was collected into heparinised tubes. A BD FACSAria II and a panel including CD45RO, CCR7, CD25, CD127, CD95 and CD27 were used to sort naive, central memory, regulatory and stem cell-like memory CD4+ T cells. Every sorted population had a purity above 98%. PBMCs were isolated right away by Lymphoprep density gradient centrifugation and were stained directly, without culture. To minimize batch effects, samples were stained and sorted in pairs, one healthy donor with one patient per experiment. The entire amount of isolated RNA was reverse transcribed using the High Capacity cDNA Reverse Transcription Kit, so the sequenced TCRB transcripts were expressed ones. Naive, central memory and regulatory T cell samples underwent deep immunoSEQ sequencing, averaging about 3.57 million total reads per sample. Sorted cells were lysed in RLT buffer and RNA was extracted with DNase-treated RNeasy Micro or Mini kits, depending on cell number. Each cell subset was processed on its own to prevent cross-contamination, while patient and healthy donor samples were processed together. The immunoSEQ multiplex PCR was used to amplify TCRB sequences from cDNA, generating 87-bp fragments that spanned the CDR3 region. Amplicons were sequenced on the Illumina HiSeq platform. For the original study's pipeline: PCR bias was computationally corrected using synthetic template baselines, reads within Hamming distance 2 were collapsed, and singletons that could not be merged were discarded. Reads were aligned against IMGT to assign V, D and J genes, CDR3 length and insertions or deletions at six rearrangement sites. Within each subset, clonotype counts were normalized to sorted cell number, after which true diversity and Gini coefficients were computed with the tcR R package. The overlap coefficient, calculated on TCRB nucleotide sequences, was used to quantify repertoire sharing. Out-of-frame TCRB sequences from naive cells were analyzed to stand in for the pre-selection repertoire. The table comes from immuneACCESS by way of TCRdb, which keeps in-frame sequences with V and J called. Part of the clones is missing from these tables; in studies checked, under half for an unresolved V gene and the rest for unknown reasons. V and J calls and clone size follow that table, whereas D and trimming were derived from the DNA. In all, the sample holds about 710,000 clones, and about an eighth of those were seen once. The ten biggest clones cover nearly 0.04% of the sample.

From the germline V gene (reference sequence), CDR1 is LNHNV and CDR2 is YYDKDF. The junction carries 4 bases between V and J, which are trimmed by 0 bases and 1 base respectively. The CDR3 covers 14 residues, taking in both the cysteine and the phenylalanine. Kept here is only the CDR3 DNA, which spans 42 bases and is read in frame from base 1. What was sequenced was naive CD4+ T cells from blood. The cell subset or site label for this specimen denotes: true naive CD4+ T cells. This TCR was recovered from a man between 18 and 35 years old with type 1 diabetes. The V gene is TRBV15 and the J gene is TRBJ2-1, with no confident D gene call. Here the CDR3 is given as CATSRDTSYNEQFF. The DNA sequence is as follows: TGTGCCACCAGCAGAGATACTTCCTACAATGAGCAGTTCTTC.